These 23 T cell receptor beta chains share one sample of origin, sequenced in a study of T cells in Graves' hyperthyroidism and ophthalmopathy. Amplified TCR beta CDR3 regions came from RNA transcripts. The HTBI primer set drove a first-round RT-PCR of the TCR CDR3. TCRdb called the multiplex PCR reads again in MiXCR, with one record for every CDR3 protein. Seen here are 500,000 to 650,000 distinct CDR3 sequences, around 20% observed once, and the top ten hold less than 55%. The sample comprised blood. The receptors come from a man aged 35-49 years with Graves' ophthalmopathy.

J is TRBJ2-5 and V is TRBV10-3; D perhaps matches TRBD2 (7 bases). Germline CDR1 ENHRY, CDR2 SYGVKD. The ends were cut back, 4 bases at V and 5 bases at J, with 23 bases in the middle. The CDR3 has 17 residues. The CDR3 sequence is CAISGTLKGGGQETQYF. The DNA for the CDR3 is TGTGCCATCAGTGGAACTTTGAAGGGGGGGGGCCAGGAGACCCAGTACTTC.

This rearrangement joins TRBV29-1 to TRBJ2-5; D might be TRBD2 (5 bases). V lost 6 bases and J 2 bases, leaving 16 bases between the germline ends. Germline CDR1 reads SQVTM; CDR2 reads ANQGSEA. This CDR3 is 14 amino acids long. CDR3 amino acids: CSVLESGIQETQYF. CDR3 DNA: TGCAGCGTCTTGGAGTCGGGGATTCAAGAGACCCAGTACTTC.

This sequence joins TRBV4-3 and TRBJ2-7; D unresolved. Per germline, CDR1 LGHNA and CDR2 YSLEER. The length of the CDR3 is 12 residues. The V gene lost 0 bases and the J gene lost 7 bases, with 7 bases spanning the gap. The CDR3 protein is CASSQDFKEQYF. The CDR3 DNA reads TGCGCCAGCAGCCAAGACTTTAAAGAGCAGTACTTC.

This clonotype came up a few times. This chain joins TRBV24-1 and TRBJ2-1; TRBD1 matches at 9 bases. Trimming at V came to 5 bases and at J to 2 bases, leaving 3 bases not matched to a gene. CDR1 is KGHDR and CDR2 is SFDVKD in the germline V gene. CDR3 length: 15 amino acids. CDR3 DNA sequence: TGTGCCACCAGTGTAGACAGGGGGGCCTACAATGAGCAGTTCTTC. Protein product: CATSVDRGAYNEQFF.

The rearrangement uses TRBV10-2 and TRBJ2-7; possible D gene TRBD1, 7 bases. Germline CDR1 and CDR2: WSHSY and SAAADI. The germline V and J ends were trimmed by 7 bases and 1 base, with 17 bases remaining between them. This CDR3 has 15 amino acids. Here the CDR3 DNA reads TGCGCCAGCAACATCGGGGGACAGATATCCTACGAGCAGTACTTC. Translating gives CASNIGGQISYEQYF.

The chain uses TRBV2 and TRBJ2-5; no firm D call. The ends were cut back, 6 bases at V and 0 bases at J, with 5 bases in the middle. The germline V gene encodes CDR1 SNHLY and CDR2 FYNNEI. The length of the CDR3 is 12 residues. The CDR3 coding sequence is TGTGCCAGCAGACAACACCAAGAGACCCAGTACTTC. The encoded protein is CASRQHQETQYF.

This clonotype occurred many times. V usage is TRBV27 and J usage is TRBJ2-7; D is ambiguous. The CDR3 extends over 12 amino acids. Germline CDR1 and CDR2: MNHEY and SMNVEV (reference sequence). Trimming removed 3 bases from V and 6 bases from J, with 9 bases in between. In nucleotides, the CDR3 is TGTGCCAGCAGTTTTCTAGGGCTCGAGCAGTACTTC. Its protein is CASSFLGLEQYF.

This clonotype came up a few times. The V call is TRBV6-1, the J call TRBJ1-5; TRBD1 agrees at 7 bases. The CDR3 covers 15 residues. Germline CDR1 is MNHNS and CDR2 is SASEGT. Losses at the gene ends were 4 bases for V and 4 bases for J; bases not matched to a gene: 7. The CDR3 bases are TGTGCCAGCAGTGGTCGACAGGGAATGAATCAGCCCCAGCATTTT. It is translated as CASSGRQGMNQPQHF.

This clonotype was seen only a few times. CDR3 sequence (DNA): TGTGCCAGCAGCTATTCCCCGGATTGGGAGGCTGAAGCTTTCTTT. This sequence encodes CASSYSPDWEAEAFF. V and J are TRBV7-9 and TRBJ1-1; D uncertain. The CDR3 totals 15 residues. Germline V gene data show CDR1 as SEHNR and CDR2 as FQNEAQ (reference sequence). V gave up 4 bases and J gave up 6 bases, with 18 bases separating them.

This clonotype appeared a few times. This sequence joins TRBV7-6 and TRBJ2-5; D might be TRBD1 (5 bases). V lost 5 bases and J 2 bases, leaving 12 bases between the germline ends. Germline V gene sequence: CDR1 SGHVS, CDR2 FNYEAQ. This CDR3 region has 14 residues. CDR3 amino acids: CASSVRGFQETQYF. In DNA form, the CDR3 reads TGTGCCAGCAGCGTTAGGGGATTTCAAGAGACCCAGTACTTC.

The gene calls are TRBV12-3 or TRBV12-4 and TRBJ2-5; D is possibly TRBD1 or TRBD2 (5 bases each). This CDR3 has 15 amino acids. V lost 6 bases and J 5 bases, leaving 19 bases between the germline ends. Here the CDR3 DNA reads TGTGCCAGCAGGTCTCGGGGTCAGGGATTGGAGACCCAGTACTTC. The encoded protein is CASRSRGQGLETQYF.

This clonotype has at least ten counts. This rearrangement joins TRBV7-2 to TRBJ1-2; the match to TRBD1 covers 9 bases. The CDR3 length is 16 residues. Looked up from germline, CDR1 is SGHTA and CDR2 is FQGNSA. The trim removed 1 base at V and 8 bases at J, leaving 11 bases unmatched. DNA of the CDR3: TGTGCCAGCAGCTTAGTGGGTATGGGACAGGGCGAAGGCTACACCTTC. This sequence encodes CASSLVGMGQGEGYTF.

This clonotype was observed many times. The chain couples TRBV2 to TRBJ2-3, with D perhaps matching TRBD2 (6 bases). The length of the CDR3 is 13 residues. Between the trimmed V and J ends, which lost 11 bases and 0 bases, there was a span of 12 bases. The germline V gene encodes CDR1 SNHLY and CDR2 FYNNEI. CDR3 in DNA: TGTGCCGGCTCGGGGGAGAGCACAGATACGCAGTATTTT. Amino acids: CAGSGESTDTQYF.

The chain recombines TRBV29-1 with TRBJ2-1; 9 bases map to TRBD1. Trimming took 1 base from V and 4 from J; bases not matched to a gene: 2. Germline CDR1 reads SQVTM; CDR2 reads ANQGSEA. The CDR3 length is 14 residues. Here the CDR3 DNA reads TGCAGCGTTGAAGGACAGGGGGATTACAATGAGCAGTTCTTC. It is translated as CSVEGQGDYNEQFF.

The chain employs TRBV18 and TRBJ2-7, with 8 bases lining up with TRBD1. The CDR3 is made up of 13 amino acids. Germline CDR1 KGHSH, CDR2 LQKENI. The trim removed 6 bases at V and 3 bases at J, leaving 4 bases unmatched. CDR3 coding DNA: TGTGCCAGCTCGGACAGGGAATTCTACGAGCAGTACTTC. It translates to CASSDREFYEQYF. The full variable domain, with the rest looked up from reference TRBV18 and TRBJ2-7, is NAGVMQNPRHLVRRRGQEARLRCSPMKGHSHVYWYRQLPEEGLKFMVYLQKENIIDESGMPKERFSAEFPKEGPSILRIQQVVRGDSAAYFCASSDREFYEQYFGPGTRLTVT.

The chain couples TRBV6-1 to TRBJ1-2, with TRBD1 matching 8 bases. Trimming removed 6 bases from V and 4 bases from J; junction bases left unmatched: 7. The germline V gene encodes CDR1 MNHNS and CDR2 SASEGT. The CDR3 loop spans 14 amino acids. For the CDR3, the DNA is TGTGCCAGCAGCCCACAGGGGGGCCTCTATGGCTACACCTTC. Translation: CASSPQGGLYGYTF.

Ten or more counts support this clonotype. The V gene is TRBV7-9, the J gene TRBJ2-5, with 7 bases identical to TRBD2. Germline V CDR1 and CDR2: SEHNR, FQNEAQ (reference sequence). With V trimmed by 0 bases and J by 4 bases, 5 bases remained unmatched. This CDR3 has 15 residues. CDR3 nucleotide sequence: TGTGCCAGCAGCTTAGCGCTCCCGGGGGGAGAGACCCAGTACTTC. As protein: CASSLALPGGETQYF.

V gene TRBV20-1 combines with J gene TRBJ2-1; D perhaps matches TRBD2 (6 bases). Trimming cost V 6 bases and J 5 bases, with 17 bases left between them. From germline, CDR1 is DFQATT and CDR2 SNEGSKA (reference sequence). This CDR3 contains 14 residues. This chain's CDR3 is CSAAGRPGNNEQFF. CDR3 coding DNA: TGCAGTGCCGCGGGACGCCCCGGGAACAATGAGCAGTTCTTC.

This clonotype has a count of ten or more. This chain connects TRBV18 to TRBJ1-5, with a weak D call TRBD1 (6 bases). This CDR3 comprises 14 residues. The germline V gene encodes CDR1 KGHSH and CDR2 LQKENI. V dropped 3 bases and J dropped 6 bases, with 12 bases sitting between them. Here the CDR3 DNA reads TGTGCCAGCTCACCGAGTCAGGGGTTTCAGCCCCAGCATTTT. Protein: CASSPSQGFQPQHF.

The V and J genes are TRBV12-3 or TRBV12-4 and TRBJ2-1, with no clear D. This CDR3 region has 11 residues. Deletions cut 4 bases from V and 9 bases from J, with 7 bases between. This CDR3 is CASSSLAEQFF. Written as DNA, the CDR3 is TGTGCCAGCAGTTCACTGGCTGAGCAGTTCTTC.

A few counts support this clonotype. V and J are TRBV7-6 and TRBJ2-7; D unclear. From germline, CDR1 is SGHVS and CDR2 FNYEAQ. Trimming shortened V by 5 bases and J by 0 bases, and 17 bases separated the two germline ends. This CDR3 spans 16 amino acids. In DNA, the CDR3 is TGTGCCAGCAGCCCATATTCACAAACCAGCTCCTACGAGCAGTACTTC. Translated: CASSPYSQTSSYEQYF.

The CDR3 reads CASSGQPKTEAFF. The CDR3, as DNA: TGTGCCAGCAGCGGACAGCCGAAGACTGAAGCTTTCTTT. The chain couples TRBV12-3 or TRBV12-4 to TRBJ1-1; a weak D match, TRBD1 (6 bases). This CDR3 has 13 amino acids. The germline V and J ends were trimmed by 6 bases and 5 bases, with 13 bases remaining between them.

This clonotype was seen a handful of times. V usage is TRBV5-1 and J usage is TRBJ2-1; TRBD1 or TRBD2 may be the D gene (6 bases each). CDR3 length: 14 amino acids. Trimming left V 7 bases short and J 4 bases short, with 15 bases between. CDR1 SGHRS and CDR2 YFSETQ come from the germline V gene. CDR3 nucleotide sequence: TGCGCCAGCTCTGGAGGGGGAAATTACAATGAGCAGTTCTTC. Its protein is CASSGGGNYNEQFF.